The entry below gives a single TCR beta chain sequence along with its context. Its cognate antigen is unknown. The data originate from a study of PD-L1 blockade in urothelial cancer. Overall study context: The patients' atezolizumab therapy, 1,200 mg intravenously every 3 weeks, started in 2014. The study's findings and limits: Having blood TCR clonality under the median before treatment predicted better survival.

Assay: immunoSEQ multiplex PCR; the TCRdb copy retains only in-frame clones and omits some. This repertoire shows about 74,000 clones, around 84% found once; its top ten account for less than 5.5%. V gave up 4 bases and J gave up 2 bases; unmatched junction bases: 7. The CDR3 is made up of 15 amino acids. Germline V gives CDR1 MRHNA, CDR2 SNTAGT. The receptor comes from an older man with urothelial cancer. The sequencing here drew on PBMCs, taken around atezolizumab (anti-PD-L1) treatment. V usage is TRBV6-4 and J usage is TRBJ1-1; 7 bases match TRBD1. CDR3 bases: TGTGCCAGCAGTGTCTCGACAGGGCCTAACACTGAAGCTTTCTTT. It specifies CASSVSTGPNTEAFF.